The T cell receptor beta chain described here comes from a study of tumor and adjacent non-tumor tissue in lung cancer. In the study overall: About 4.17 million productive TCRbeta reads were obtained per sample on average.

Germline loops: CDR1 SGHRS, CDR2 YFSETQ. Trimming shortened V by 5 bases and J by 0 bases, and 3 bases separated the two germline ends. This CDR3 contains 12 residues. This clonotype was seen more than once but under ten times. The template was RNA from unsorted bulk tissue. A modified ARM-PCR protocol with three rounds of nested PCR amplified TCRbeta. TCRdb re-analysed the multiplex PCR reads in MiXCR, keeping a single row per CDR3 protein. The sample consists of 95,000 to 150,000 distinct CDR3 sequences, around three fifths of them appearing once. The receptor was isolated from a man aged 25-40 years with non-small cell lung cancer. The V gene is TRBV5-1, the J gene TRBJ2-1; D not certain. Source material: lung tumor tissue. The CDR3 sequence: CASSRSYNEQFF. DNA of the CDR3: TGCGCCAGCAGTCGCTCCTACAATGAGCAGTTCTTC.